This T cell receptor beta chain stems from a study of neurological immune-mediated disorders. Study observations and caveats: While HTLV-1-associated myelopathy showed the greatest TCR clonal expansion, multiple sclerosis showed the least, falling below healthy controls.

5'RACE employing 10-nucleotide random UMIs yielded the cDNA. TCRdb independently ran MiXCR on the 5' RACE reads; one entry per CDR3 protein. The sample shows 95,000 to 110,000 distinct CDR3 sequences, roughly 10% of them seen only once. V dropped 7 bases and J dropped 10 bases, with 18 bases sitting between them. CDR3 length equals 12 residues. The germline gives CDR1 SQVTM, CDR2 ANQGSEA. This clonotype was detected only a few times. Its cognate antigen is unknown. Time point specified: longitudinal time-point 3. The receptor's source is a female donor with HTLV-1-associated myelopathy (HAM/TSP). Input material: PBMCs. The V and J genes are TRBV29-1 and TRBJ2-3, with D tentatively TRBD1 or TRBD2 (6 bases each). CDR3 coding DNA: TGCAGCGCCAGTTGGGGGGCTGAATCGCAGTATTTT. Translated: CSASWGAESQYF.